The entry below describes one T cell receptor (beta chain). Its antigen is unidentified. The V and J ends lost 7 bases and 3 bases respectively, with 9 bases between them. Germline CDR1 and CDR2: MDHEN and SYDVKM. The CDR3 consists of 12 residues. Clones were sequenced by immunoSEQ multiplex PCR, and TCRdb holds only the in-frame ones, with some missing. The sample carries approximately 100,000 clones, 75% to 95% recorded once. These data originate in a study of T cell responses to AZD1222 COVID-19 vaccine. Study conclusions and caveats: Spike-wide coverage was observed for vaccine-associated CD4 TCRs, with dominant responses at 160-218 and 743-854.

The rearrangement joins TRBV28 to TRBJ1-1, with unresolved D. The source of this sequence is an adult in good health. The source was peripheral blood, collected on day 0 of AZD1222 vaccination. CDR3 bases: TGTGCCAGCACCCGGGTGTACACTGAAGCTTTCTTT. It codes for CASTRVYTEAFF.